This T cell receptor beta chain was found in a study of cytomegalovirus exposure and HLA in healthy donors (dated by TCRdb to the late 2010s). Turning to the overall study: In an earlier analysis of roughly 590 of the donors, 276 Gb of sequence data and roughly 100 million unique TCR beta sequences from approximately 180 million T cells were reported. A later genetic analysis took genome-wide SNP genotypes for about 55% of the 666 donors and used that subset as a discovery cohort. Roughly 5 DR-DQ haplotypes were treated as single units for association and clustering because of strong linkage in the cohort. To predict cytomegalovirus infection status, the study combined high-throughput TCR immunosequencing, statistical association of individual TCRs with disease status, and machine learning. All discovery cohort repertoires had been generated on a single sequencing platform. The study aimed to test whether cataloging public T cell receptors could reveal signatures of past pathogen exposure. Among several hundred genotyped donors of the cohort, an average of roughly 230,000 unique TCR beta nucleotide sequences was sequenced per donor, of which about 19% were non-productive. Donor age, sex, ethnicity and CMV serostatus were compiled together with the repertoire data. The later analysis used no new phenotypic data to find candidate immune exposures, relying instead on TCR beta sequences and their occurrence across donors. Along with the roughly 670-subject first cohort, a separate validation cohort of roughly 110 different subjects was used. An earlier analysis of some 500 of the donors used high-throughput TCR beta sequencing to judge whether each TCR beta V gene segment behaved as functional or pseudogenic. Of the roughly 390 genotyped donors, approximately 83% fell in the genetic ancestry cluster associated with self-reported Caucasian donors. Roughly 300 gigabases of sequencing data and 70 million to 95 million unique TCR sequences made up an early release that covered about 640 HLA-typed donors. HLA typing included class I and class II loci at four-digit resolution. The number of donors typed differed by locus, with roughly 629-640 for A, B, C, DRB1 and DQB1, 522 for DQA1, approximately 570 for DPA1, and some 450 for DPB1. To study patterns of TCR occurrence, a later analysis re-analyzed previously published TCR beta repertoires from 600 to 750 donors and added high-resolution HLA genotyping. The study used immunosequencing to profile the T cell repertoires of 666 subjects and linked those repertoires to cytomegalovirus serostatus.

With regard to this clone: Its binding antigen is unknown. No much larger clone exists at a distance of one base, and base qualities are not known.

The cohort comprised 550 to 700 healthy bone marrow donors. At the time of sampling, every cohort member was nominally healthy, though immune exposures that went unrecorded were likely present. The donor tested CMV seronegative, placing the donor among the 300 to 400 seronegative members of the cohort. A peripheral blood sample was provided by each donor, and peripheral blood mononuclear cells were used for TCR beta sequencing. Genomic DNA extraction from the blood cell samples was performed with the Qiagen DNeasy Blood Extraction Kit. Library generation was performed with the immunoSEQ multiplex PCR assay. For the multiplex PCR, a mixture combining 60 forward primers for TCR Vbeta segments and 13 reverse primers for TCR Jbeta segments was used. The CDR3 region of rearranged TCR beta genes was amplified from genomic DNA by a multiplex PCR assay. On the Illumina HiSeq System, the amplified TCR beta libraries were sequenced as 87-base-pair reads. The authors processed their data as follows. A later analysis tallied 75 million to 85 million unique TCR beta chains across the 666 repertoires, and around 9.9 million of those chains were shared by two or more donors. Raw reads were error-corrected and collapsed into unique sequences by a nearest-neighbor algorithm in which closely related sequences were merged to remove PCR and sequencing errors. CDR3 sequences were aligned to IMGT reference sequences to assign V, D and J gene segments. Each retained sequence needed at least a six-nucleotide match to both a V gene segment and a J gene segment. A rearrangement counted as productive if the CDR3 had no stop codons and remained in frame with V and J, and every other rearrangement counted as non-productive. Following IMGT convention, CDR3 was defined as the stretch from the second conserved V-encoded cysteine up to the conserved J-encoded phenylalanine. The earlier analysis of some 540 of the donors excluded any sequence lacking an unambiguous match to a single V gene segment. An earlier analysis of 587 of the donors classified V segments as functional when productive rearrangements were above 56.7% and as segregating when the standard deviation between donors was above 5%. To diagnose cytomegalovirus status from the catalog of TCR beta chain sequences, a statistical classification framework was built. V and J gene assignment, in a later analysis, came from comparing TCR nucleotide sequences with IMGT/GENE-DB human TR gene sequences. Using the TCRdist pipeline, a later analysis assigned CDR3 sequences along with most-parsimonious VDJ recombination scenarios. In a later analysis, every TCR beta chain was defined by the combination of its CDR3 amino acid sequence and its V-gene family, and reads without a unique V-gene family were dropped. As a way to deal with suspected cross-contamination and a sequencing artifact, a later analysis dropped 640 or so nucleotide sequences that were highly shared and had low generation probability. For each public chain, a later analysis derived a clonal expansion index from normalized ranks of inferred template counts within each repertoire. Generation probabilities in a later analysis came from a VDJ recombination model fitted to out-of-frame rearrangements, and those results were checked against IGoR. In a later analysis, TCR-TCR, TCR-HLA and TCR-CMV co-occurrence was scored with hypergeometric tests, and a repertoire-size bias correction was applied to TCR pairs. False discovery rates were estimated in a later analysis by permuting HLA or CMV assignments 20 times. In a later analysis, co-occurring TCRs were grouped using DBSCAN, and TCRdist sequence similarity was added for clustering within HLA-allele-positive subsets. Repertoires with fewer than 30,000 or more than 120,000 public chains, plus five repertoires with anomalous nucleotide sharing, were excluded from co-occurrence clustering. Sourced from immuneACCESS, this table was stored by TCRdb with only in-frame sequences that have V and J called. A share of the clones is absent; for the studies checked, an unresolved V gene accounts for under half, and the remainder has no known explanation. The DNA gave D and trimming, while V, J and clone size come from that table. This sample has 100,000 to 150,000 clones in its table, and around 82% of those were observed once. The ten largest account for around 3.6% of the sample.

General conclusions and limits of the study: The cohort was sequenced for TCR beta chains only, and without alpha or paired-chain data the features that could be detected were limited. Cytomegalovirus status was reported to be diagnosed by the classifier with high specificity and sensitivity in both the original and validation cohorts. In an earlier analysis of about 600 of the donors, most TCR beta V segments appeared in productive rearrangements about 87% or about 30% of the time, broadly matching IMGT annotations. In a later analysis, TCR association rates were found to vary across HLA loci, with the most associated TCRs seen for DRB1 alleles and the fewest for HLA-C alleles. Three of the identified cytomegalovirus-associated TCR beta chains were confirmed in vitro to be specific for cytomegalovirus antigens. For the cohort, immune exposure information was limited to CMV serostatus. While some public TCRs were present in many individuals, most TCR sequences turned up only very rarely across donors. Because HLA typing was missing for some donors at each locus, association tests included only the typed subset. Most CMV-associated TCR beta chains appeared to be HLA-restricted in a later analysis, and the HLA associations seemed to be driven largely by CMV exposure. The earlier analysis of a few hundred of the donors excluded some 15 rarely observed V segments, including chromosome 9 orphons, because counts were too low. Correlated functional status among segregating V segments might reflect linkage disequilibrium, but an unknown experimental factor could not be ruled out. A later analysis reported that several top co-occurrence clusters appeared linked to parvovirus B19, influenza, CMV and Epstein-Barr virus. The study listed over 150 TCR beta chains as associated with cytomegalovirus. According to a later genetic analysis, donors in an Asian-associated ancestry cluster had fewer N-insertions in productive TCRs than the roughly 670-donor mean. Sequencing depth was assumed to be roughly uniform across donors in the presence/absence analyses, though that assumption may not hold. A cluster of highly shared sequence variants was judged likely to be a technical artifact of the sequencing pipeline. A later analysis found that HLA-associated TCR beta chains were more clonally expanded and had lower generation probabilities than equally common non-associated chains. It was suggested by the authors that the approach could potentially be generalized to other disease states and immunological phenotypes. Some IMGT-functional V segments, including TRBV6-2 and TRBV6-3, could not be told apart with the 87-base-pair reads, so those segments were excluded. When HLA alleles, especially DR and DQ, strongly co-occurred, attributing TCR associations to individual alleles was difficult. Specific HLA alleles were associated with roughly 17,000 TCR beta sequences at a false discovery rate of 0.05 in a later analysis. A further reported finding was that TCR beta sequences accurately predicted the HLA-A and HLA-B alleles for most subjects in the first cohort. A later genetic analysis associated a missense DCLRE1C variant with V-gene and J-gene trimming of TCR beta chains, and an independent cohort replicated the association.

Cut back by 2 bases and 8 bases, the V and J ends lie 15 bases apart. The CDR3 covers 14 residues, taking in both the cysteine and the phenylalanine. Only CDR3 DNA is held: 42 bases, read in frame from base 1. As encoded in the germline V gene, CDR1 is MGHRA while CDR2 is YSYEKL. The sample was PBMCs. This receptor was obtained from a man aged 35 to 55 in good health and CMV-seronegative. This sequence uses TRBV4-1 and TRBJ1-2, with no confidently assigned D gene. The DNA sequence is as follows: TGCGCCAGCAGCCAATTCTCCGACTCGGGAGGCTACACCTTC. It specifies CASSQFSDSGGYTF.